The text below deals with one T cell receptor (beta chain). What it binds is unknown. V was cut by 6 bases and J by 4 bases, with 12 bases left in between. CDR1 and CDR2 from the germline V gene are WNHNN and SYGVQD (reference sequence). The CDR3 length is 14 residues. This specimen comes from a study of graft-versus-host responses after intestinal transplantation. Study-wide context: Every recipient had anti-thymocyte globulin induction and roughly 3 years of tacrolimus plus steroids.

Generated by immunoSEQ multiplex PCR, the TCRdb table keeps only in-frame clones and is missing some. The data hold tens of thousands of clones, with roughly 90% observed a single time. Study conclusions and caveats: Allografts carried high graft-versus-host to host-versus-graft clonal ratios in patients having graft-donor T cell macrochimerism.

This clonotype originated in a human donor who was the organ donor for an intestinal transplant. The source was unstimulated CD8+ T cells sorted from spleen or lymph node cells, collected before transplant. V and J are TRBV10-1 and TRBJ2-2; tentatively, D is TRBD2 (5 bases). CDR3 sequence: CASRDHSGTGELFF. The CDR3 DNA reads TGCGCCAGCAGGGACCACAGCGGCACCGGGGAGCTGTTTTTT.